The sequence of this T cell receptor beta chain was determined in a study of shared clonotypes between healthy human individuals. Trimming removed 1 base at V and 3 bases at J, with 13 bases between. This CDR3 region has 15 residues. Per the germline V gene, CDR1 is MGHRA and CDR2 is YSYEKL. Pooled CD45RO+ cells and CCR7-negative CD45RA+ TemRA cells made up CD8 memory. The assay was immunoSEQ multiplex PCR, and TCRdb's table has in-frame clones only and misses some. The sample contains approximately 400,000 clones, 90% to 98% of which appear only once. The study's findings and limits: A handful of donors shared 4.5% to 6.5% of their naive CD4 clonotypes. Rarefaction analysis demonstrated incomplete sorted-subset sequencing notwithstanding large depth.

As regards this clone: No antigen is known for it.

Sequenced material: memory CD8+ T cells sorted from blood. Stated subset: CD45RO+ cells pooled with CCR7-negative TemRA cells. The genes are TRBV4-1 and TRBJ2-7, with D tentatively TRBD2 (6 bases). This clonotype was sampled from a man aged 25 to 45 in good health. CDR3 loop: CASSQAPGAHYEQYF. CDR3 DNA: TGCGCCAGCAGCCAAGCCCCGGGAGCCCACTACGAGCAGTACTTC.